What follows are 3 T cell receptor beta chains derived from one specimen sequenced in a study of shared clonotypes between healthy human individuals. Sequencing used immunoSEQ multiplex PCR; TCRdb keeps in-frame clones, though not all of them. Of under 2.5 million clones listed, less than 95% were seen once; the top ten hold 0.3% to 0.4%. The material sequenced was naive CD4+ T cells from PBMCs. Described subset: CD45RA+ positively selected. Receptor source: a man aged 18-30 years in good health. Some clones in this sample may be carry-over from other donors' samples.

The CDR3 reads CASSWTESGRGGTDTQYF. DNA for the CDR3: TGCGCCAGCAGCTGGACGGAGAGCGGGAGAGGCGGCACAGATACGCAGTATTTT. The chain couples TRBV5-1 to TRBJ2-3, with 8 bases lining up with TRBD2. Germline V lookup: CDR1 SGHRS, CDR2 YFSETQ. J was trimmed by 1 base and V by 3 bases; bases with no gene match: 13. The CDR3 has 18 amino acids.

Concerning this clone: Other DNA sequences within the sample encode an identical CDR3. This CDR3 reads CSVVGTGTYEQYF. Here the CDR3 DNA reads TGCAGCGTTGTAGGGACAGGGACCTACGAGCAGTACTTC. The gene calls are TRBV29-1 and TRBJ2-7; 9 bases agree with TRBD1. Germline trimming cut 4 bases from V and 2 bases from J; bases unmatched to any gene: 3. Germline lookup yields CDR1 SQVTM and CDR2 ANQGSEA. The CDR3 spans 13 residues.

V and J are TRBV5-6 and TRBJ2-1; D uncertain. The CDR3 is 15 amino acids. The ends were cut back, 3 bases at V and 8 bases at J, with 18 bases in the middle. The germline V gene has CDR1 SGHDT and CDR2 YYEEEE. The CDR3 nucleotides read TGTGCCAGCAGCTACCAGGAGTCCCCTCGCCATGAGCAGTTCTTC. This gives the protein CASSYQESPRHEQFF.